This TCR beta chain was recovered during a study of blood T cell repertoires in COVID-19. Study summary: From T cells, B-cell-depleted T cells, or PBMCs came the material, which was cDNA or gDNA.

Per the authors' pipeline: Amplifying reference gene primers gave estimates of nucleated cell counts. TCRdb keeps only in-frame clones here, not all; method: immunoSEQ multiplex PCR. V and J calls and clone size are copied from that table; D and trimming were computed from the DNA. The top ten clones hold 3.5% to 4% of a sample with 95,000 to 150,000 clones, 84% of them seen once. V lost 3 bases to trimming and J lost 6 bases, with 5 bases between them. The CDR3 is 12 amino acids. Germline CDR1 and CDR2: KGHSH and LQKENI. Enrolled through a virtual design, the participants were between 18 and 89 years of age and came from fewer than 30 US areas.

The receptor comes from a woman aged 25 to 39 who had recovered from COVID-19. V is TRBV18 and J is TRBJ1-4, with D possibly matching TRBD1 (5 bases). The sequenced sample was PBMCs or T cells enriched from blood (not recorded which). CDR3 residues: CASSPTDEKLFF. In nucleotides, the CDR3 is TGTGCCAGCTCACCGACAGATGAAAAACTGTTTTTT.